The sequence of this T cell receptor beta chain was determined in a study of T cell changes during pregnancy in multiple sclerosis. Sequencing was performed with immunoSEQ multiplex PCR; in TCRdb, only in-frame clones are kept and a portion is missing. The sample shows 45,000 to 50,000 clones, approximately 90% of them seen only once. Trimming pared 4 bases from V and 4 bases from J, leaving 17 bases between. The CDR3 extends over 15 amino acids. Germline CDR1 SGDLS, CDR2 YYNGEE. The TCR comes from a female donor in good health, enrolled as a control in a pregnancy study. This sample comprised CD4+ T cells from peripheral blood mononuclear cells, obtained in the second trimester of pregnancy. The chain carries TRBV9 and TRBJ1-2; D is unclear. CDR3 in amino acids: CASSLRGGPAYGYTF. The CDR3 DNA is TGTGCCAGCAGCCTTCGGGGAGGACCTGCCTATGGCTACACCTTC.